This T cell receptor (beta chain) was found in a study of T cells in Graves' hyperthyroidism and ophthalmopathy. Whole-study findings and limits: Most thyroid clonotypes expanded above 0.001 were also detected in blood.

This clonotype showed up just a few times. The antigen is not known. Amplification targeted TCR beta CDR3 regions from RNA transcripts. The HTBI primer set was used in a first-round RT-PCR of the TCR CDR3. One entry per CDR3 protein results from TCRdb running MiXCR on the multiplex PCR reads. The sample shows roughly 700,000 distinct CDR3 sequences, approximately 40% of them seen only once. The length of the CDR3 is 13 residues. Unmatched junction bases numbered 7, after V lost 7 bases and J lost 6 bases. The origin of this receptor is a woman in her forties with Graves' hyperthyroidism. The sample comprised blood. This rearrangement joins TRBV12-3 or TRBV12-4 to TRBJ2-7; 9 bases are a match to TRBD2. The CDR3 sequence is CASTQAGGIEQYF. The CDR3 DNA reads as TGTGCCAGCACCCAGGCGGGGGGGATCGAGCAGTACTTC.